The 13 T cell receptor beta chains reported below all come from one sample, sequenced in a study of T cell responses to AZD1222 COVID-19 vaccine. Using immunoSEQ multiplex PCR, the repertoire was profiled, and TCRdb retains in-frame clones only, with some absent. The sample holds about 81,000 clones, around 85% seen once. The sequencing here drew on peripheral blood, taken 28 days after the second AZD1222 dose. All receptors come from an adult who received the AZD1222 COVID-19 vaccine.

The chain carries TRBV7-9 and TRBJ2-7; D ambiguous. CDR1 and CDR2 (germline): SEHNR, FQNEAQ (reference sequence). The V end was cut by 6 bases, the J end by 2 bases, with 17 bases between. The CDR3 has 15 amino acids. CDR3 amino acids: CASSRTPSRTYEQYF. The CDR3 DNA is TGTGCCAGCAGTCGGACGCCCTCACGGACCTACGAGCAGTACTTC.

The chain employs TRBV6-2 or TRBV6-3 and TRBJ2-7; D gene uncertain. Trimming cost V 2 bases and J 3 bases, with 5 bases left between them. This CDR3 region has 12 residues. The germline CDR1 and CDR2 sequences are MNHEY and SVGEGT. The CDR3 sequence is CASSYEGYEQYF. The DNA of the CDR3 is TGTGCCAGCAGTTACGAAGGCTACGAGCAGTACTTC.

The chain links TRBV3-1 (or the pseudogene TRBV3-2) to TRBJ1-1; D is ambiguous. Deletions cut 1 base from V and 3 bases from J, with 12 bases between. There are 15 residues in the CDR3. The V gene's germline CDR1 is LGHDT and CDR2 YNNKEL (reference sequence). The DNA of the CDR3 is TGTGCCAGCAGCCAAGGGAGGGCGCCGGACACTGAAGCTTTCTTT. This encodes CASSQGRAPDTEAFF.

The chain joins TRBV2 to TRBJ2-5; D might be TRBD2 (5 bases). V dropped 6 bases and J dropped 5 bases, with 10 bases sitting between them. The CDR3 totals 12 residues. Germline CDR1 SNHLY, CDR2 FYNNEI. The CDR3 reads CASRDSGETQYF. The CDR3 coding sequence is TGTGCCAGCAGGGACTCGGGGGAGACCCAGTACTTC.

This clone was detected only once. This chain links TRBV3-1 (or the pseudogene TRBV3-2) with TRBJ2-2; D is perhaps TRBD2 (5 bases). V dropped 4 bases and J dropped 1 base, with 13 bases sitting between them. This CDR3 contains 16 residues. Germline lookup yields CDR1 LGHDT and CDR2 YNNKEL (reference sequence). CDR3 region: CASSRRRGLNTGELFF. DNA for the CDR3: TGTGCCAGCAGCCGCCGCCGCGGGCTGAACACCGGGGAGCTGTTTTTT.

The chain couples TRBV2 to TRBJ1-2; D gene unclear. Trimming stripped 0 bases from V and 8 bases from J, with 10 bases between. The CDR3 runs to 13 residues. Germline V gives CDR1 SNHLY, CDR2 FYNNEI. CDR3 amino acids: CASSEALREGYTF. In nucleotides, the CDR3 is TGTGCCAGCAGTGAAGCGCTTAGGGAAGGCTACACCTTC. The entire variable domain, with the rest obtained from reference TRBV2 and TRBJ1-2, is as follows: EPEVTQTPSHQVTQMGQEVILRCVPISNHLYFYWYRQILGQKVEFLVSFYNNEISEKSEIFDDQFSVERPDGSNFTLKIRSTKLEDSAMYFCASSEALREGYTFGSGTRLTVV.

The chain couples TRBV19 to TRBJ1-1; 7 positions match TRBD1. J lost 4 bases, V lost 10 bases, and 9 bases had no gene match. This CDR3 has 13 residues. The germline V gene has CDR1 LNHDA and CDR2 SQIVND (reference sequence). The CDR3: CATRDRVGTEAFF. The CDR3 DNA follows: TGTGCCACCCGTGACAGGGTCGGCACTGAAGCTTTCTTT.

The rearrangement uses TRBV28 and TRBJ1-2, with D possibly being TRBD1 (5 bases). Deletions cut 5 bases from V and 2 bases from J, with 18 bases between. Germline V gene lookup returns CDR1 MDHEN and CDR2 SYDVKM. The CDR3 contains 16 residues. Here the CDR3 DNA reads TGTGCCAGCAGTCTCCCCATGACGGGGGAGAACTATGGCTACACCTTC. Translating it yields CASSLPMTGENYGYTF.

This clone was seen only once. The genes are TRBV18 and TRBJ1-5; D is unresolved. The ends were cut back, 3 bases at V and 4 bases at J, with 10 bases in the middle. The germline V gene has CDR1 KGHSH and CDR2 LQKENI. CDR3 length equals 14 residues. The CDR3 nucleotides read TGTGCCAGCTCACCGGAGCTGTGGAATCAGCCCCAGCATTTT. Its translation is CASSPELWNQPQHF.

The V gene is TRBV6-5, the J gene TRBJ1-1, with no clear D. The CDR3 consists of 14 residues. CDR1 and CDR2 from the germline V gene are MNHEY and SVGAGI. Trimming cost V 5 bases and J 1 base, with 11 bases left between them. The CDR3 loop is CASSPGVANTEAFF. CDR3 coding DNA: TGTGCCAGCAGTCCCGGGGTAGCGAACACTGAAGCTTTCTTT.

For the CDR3, the DNA is TGTGCCAGCAGTCGAGCTCCGGAGACTGGAAACACCATATATTTT. Translated, it gives CASSRAPETGNTIYF. The chain carries TRBV6-2 or TRBV6-3 and TRBJ1-3; unclear D gene. Trimming stripped 5 bases from V and 2 bases from J, with 13 bases between. CDR1 is MNHEY, CDR2 SVGEGT, per germline. The CDR3 spans 15 residues.

V is TRBV28 and J is TRBJ2-5, with D maybe TRBD2 (6 bases). The germline V gene encodes CDR1 MDHEN and CDR2 SYDVKM. This CDR3 is built from 16 residues. V was trimmed by 6 bases and J by 4 bases, leaving 21 bases between them. CDR3 in DNA: TGTGCCAGCAGCCCTCGCGGGGTCACTTCCCGAGAGACCCAGTACTTC. Encoded protein: CASSPRGVTSRETQYF.

The rearrangement links TRBV19 to TRBJ2-3, with 7 bases that match TRBD1. V lost 3 bases, J lost 0 bases, and 3 bases stayed unmatched. The CDR3 runs 15 residues. Per germline, CDR1 LNHDA and CDR2 SQIVND (reference sequence). CDR3 sequence: CASSIGRGSTDTQYF. The CDR3 nucleotides read TGTGCCAGTAGTATCGGCAGGGGGAGCACAGATACGCAGTATTTT.